Each of the 29 T cell receptor beta chains below was sequenced from the same sample in a study of blood T cells in healthy people across ages (dated by TCRdb to between 2014 and 2016). Library generation was performed with 5' RACE. Sequencing was carried out with an Illumina HiSeq 2500. A second PCR of roughly 6 to 11 cycles was run with a J-beta primer mix and a sample-barcoded 5' primer. The public reads were quality trimmed at Q25 with fastp and then assembled into clones with MiXCR by TCRdb, keeping productive beta chains. One record per CDR3 amino acid sequence lists the most common genes and DNA. The sample has about 1,400,000 distinct CDR3 sequences on record, approximately 38% of them singletons. The ten most abundant clones make up less than 8% of the sample. The specimen sequenced was blood. The receptors here all came from a young woman in good health.

About this clonotype itself: A much more abundant neighbour one base away suggests this may be a read error. The chain links TRBV29-1 to TRBJ2-4, with D perhaps being TRBD1 or TRBD2 (5 bases each). Germline values: CDR1 SQVTM, CDR2 ANQGSEA. This CDR3 spans 15 amino acids. The CDR3, as DNA: TGCAGCGTTCGATCGGGACCTCTAGCCGAAAACATTCAGTACTTC. It translates to CSVRSGPLAENIQYF.

The table lists this clonotype with a few counts. V usage is TRBV5-6 and J usage is TRBJ2-7; 12 bases align to TRBD2. Germline V lookup: CDR1 SGHDT, CDR2 YYEEEE. Trimming cost V 4 bases and J 5 bases; bases outside gene matches: 4. CDR3 length: 14 amino acids. The CDR3 nucleotides read TGTGCCAGCAGCGAGACTAGCGGGAGCCACGAGCAGTACTTC. Protein: CASSETSGSHEQYF.

This clonotype occurred a few times. The rearrangement joins TRBV5-1 to TRBJ2-5, with 10 bases lining up with TRBD2. V gave up 3 bases and J gave up 1 base; unmatched junction bases: 9. The length of the CDR3 is 17 residues. Germline V gene data show CDR1 as SGHRS and CDR2 as YFSETQ. CDR3 bases: TGCGCCAGCAGCTGGGGTACTAGCGGGGTGAGCCAAGAGACCCAGTACTTC. Its translation: CASSWGTSGVSQETQYF.

This chain joins TRBV5-5 and TRBJ2-7; weak D call: TRBD2 (5 bases). The J call may be incorrect, as the DNA end agrees better with TRBJ2-5. CDR1 is SGHKS and CDR2 is YYEKEE in the germline V gene (reference sequence). CDR3 length: 16 residues. CDR3 in DNA: TGTGCCAGCAGCTACACCGGGCACGGAGGAGGAGAGACCCAGTACTTC. This codes for CASSYTGHGGGETQYF.

For this clonotype: A single base separates this from a much larger clone, so it may be a read error. This chain connects TRBV20-1 to TRBJ1-1; unclear D gene. The V end lost 0 bases, the J end lost 11 bases, and 13 bases lay between the germline ends. The CDR3 is made up of 12 amino acids. CDR1 and CDR2 from the germline V gene are DFQATT and SNEGSKA (reference sequence). Here the CDR3 reads CSARDHGSEAFF. In DNA form, the CDR3 reads TGCAGTGCTAGAGACCACGGGTCCGAGGCTTTCTTT.

As to this clonotype: This clone may be a read error of a much larger clone one base away. This sequence joins TRBV29-1 and TRBJ2-5; 7 bases line up with TRBD1. CDR3 length: 15 residues. CDR1 and CDR2 (germline): SQVTM, ANQGSEA. J lost 2 bases, V lost 8 bases, and 14 bases had no gene match. The CDR3, as DNA: TGCAGCATTGCCCCCGGTGGGACAGCTCAAGAGACCCAGTACTTC. Translating gives CSIAPGGTAQETQYF.

The rearrangement uses TRBV5-1 and TRBJ2-1; D is ambiguous. The J call may be in error: the DNA end matches TRBJ2-7 better. This CDR3 has 15 residues. CDR1 is SGHRS and CDR2 is YFSETQ in the germline V gene. The CDR3 bases are TGCGCCAGCACCTCCGGGCGGAGCTCCTACAATGAGCAGTACTTC. The encoded protein is CASTSGRSSYNEQYF.

The chain is built from TRBV5-6 and TRBJ2-2; weak D call: TRBD2 (6 bases). Germline CDR1 SGHDT, CDR2 YYEEEE. The CDR3 spans 13 residues. V lost 5 bases to trimming and J lost 4 bases, with 9 bases between them. CDR3 bases: TGTGCCAGCAGGATTAGCGGCACCGGGGAGCTGTTTTTT. Its protein product is CASRISGTGELFF.

The V and J genes are TRBV4-1 and TRBJ1-6; D is unclear. Trimming took off 4 bases at V and 9 bases at J, with 22 bases between the two ends. Germline CDR1 and CDR2: MGHRA and YSYEKL. The CDR3 extends over 17 amino acids. Written as DNA, the CDR3 is TGCGCCAGCAGCCCCTTTGGGGAGACGCCACCTCTTTCACCCCTCCACTTT. Protein: CASSPFGETPPLSPLHF.

The V and J genes are TRBV20-1 and TRBJ1-2; 8 positions match TRBD1. Germline V gives CDR1 DFQATT, CDR2 SNEGSKA (reference sequence). Germline trimming cut 5 bases from V and 4 bases from J; bases unmatched to any gene: 6. This CDR3 is 13 amino acids long. This CDR3 reads CSAQTGAGYGYTF. The DNA of the CDR3 is TGCAGTGCTCAGACAGGGGCCGGCTATGGCTACACCTTC.

CDR3: CASSYTSGQGRGEQYF. The DNA for the CDR3 is TGTGCCAGCAGTTACACTTCGGGACAGGGAAGGGGAGAGCAGTACTTC. The V gene is TRBV6-6, the J gene TRBJ2-7; 9 positions match TRBD1. Germline lookup yields CDR1 MNHNY and CDR2 SVGAGI (reference sequence). V dropped 2 bases and J dropped 7; count of bases not matched to a gene: 12. The CDR3 sequence is 16 residues long.

This clonotype came up a few times. The chain combines TRBV20-1 with TRBJ2-7; perhaps TRBD2 as D (6 bases). V was cut by 1 base and J by 5 bases, with 18 bases left in between. Germline CDR1 and CDR2: DFQATT and SNEGSKA (reference sequence). CDR3 length: 15 residues. For the CDR3, the DNA is TGCAGTGCTAGAGTAGGGGCGGGATCAGGCAACGAGCAGTACTTC. Translated: CSARVGAGSGNEQYF.

As concerns this clonotype: A much larger clone sits a single nucleotide away, making a read error possible. The rearrangement links TRBV4-1 to TRBJ2-7, with D unresolved. The closer fit of TRBJ2-5 to the DNA end suggests the J call may be wrong. Germline CDR1 is MGHRA and CDR2 is YSYEKL. There are 11 residues in the CDR3. The CDR3 here is CASGYGKTQYF. The CDR3 bases are TGCGCCAGCGGCTATGGGAAGACCCAGTACTTC.

This sequence joins TRBV10-3 and TRBJ2-3; D might be TRBD2 (6 bases). The V and J ends lost 3 bases and 5 bases respectively, with 9 bases between them. Germline lookup yields CDR1 ENHRY and CDR2 SYGVKD. The CDR3 has 13 amino acids. The chain's CDR3 is CAISELARDTQYF. CDR3 sequence (DNA): TGTGCCATCAGTGAACTAGCCCGAGATACGCAGTATTTT.

This clonotype was seen once. The J gene is TRBJ1-1, the V gene TRBV6-1; D unclear. Trimming left V 4 bases short and J 7 bases short, with 13 bases between. CDR3 length: 13 amino acids. Germline CDR1 is MNHNS and CDR2 is SASEGT. The CDR3 here is CASSARAGYEAFF. CDR3 nucleotide sequence: TGTGCCAGCAGTGCCCGGGCCGGCTATGAAGCTTTCTTT.

CDR3 coding DNA: TGTGCCAGCAGGATTACAGGGCGCACAGATACGCAGTATTTT. It specifies CASRITGRTDTQYF. The chain uses TRBV5-6 and TRBJ2-3; D is possibly TRBD1 (6 bases). Germline values: CDR1 SGHDT, CDR2 YYEEEE. V lost 5 bases and J lost 1, with 11 bases in between. The CDR3 spans 14 residues.

This clonotype turned up a few times. The rearrangement joins TRBV12-3 or TRBV12-4 to TRBJ2-7, with D unclear. With 6 bases removed from V and 3 bases from J, the gap between germline ends came to 12 bases. The CDR3 is made up of 13 amino acids. CDR3 amino acids: CASRPGRLYEQYF. Here the CDR3 DNA reads TGTGCCAGCAGACCAGGTCGGCTCTACGAGCAGTACTTC.

This CDR3 is CASSQELAGVTYEQYF. The CDR3 DNA sequence: TGCGCCAGCAGCCAAGAACTAGCGGGAGTAACCTACGAGCAGTACTTC. The rearrangement uses TRBV4-1 and TRBJ2-7; 11 bases agree with TRBD2. The J segment lost 2 bases and the V segment lost 0 bases, leaving 3 bases of the junction unmatched. Germline CDR1 MGHRA, CDR2 YSYEKL. This CDR3 has 16 amino acids.

CDR3 bases: TGTGCCAGCAGCGGAGCGGGGGGTCAGTACAATGAGCAGTTCTTC. Its translation: CASSGAGGQYNEQFF. The chain uses TRBV7-6 and TRBJ2-1; 9 bases match TRBD2. CDR3 length: 15 residues. The V and J ends lost 5 bases and 4 bases, in that order; junction bases with no gene match: 6. Germline V gene data show CDR1 as SGHVS and CDR2 as FNYEAQ.

Regarding this clonotype: This could be a read error, since a much larger clone is one nucleotide away. This sequence joins TRBV29-1 and TRBJ2-7; weak D call: TRBD2 (6 bases). The J call may be mistaken, given a closer DNA end match to TRBJ2-5. Germline V gene sequence: CDR1 SQVTM, CDR2 ANQGSEA. This CDR3 has 11 amino acids. The CDR3 nucleotides are TGCAGCGTTTACGGGGGTGAGACCCAGTACTTC. It is translated as CSVYGGETQYF.

The chain joins TRBV25-1 to TRBJ1-4; D unresolved. This CDR3 is built from 13 residues. V lost 5 bases, J lost 8 bases, and 12 bases lay in between. Germline V gene sequence: CDR1 MGHDK, CDR2 SYGVNS. The CDR3 is CASSNPTREKLFF. For the CDR3, the DNA is TGTGCCAGCAGTAACCCCACCCGGGAAAAACTGTTTTTT.

V and J are TRBV15 and TRBJ2-1, with no clear D. Germline V gene lookup returns CDR1 LNHNV and CDR2 YYDKDF (reference sequence). This CDR3 comprises 13 residues. V was cut by 1 base and J by 7 bases, with 8 bases left in between. The CDR3 reads CATSRGSLNEQFF. For the CDR3, the DNA is TGTGCCACCAGCAGAGGGTCCCTTAATGAGCAGTTCTTC.

The chain links TRBV4-1 to TRBJ2-3; the D is unclear. The CDR3 is made up of 17 amino acids. Germline values: CDR1 MGHRA, CDR2 YSYEKL. V was cut by 1 base and J by 2 bases, with 16 bases left in between. CDR3 bases: TGCGCCAGCAGCCAAGGGGGTGCCGAGGCCGCCACAGATACGCAGTATTTT. Its translation is CASSQGGAEAATDTQYF.

V and J are TRBV21-1 and TRBJ2-7. TRBV21-1 corresponds to a pseudogene. The CDR3 consists of 12 residues. CDR3 DNA sequence: TGTGCCATATGTTGCGGTTACAATGAGCAGTACTTC. Protein sequence: CAICCGYNEQYF.

The genes are TRBV7-2 and TRBJ1-6; D is perhaps TRBD1 (6 bases). CDR1 is SGHTA and CDR2 is FQGNSA in the germline V gene. The V gene lost 4 bases and the J gene lost 2 bases, with 15 bases spanning the gap. This CDR3 is built from 17 residues. CDR3: CASSSGGRVAYNSPLHF. The DNA for the CDR3 is TGTGCCAGCAGCTCGGGGGGGCGGGTTGCCTATAATTCACCCCTCCACTTT.

This clonotype was seen only a few times. The chain is built from TRBV12-3 or TRBV12-4 and TRBJ2-3; maybe TRBD1 (6 bases). The CDR3 loop spans 14 amino acids. Trimming removed 6 bases from V and 6 bases from J, with 16 bases in between. The CDR3 protein is CASSRGGSSDTQYF. CDR3 nucleotides: TGTGCCAGCAGCCGAGGGGGTTCGAGTGATACGCAGTATTTT.

This chain connects TRBV2 to TRBJ2-1, with D perhaps TRBD2 (5 bases). The end of the DNA fits TRBJ2-7 better, so the J call may be wrong. This CDR3 is built from 12 residues. Germline CDR1 is SNHLY and CDR2 is FYNNEI. The chain's CDR3 is CASRTDYDEQYF. The CDR3 DNA reads TGTGCCAGCAGGACCGACTATGACGAGCAGTACTTC.

This clonotype was found a few times. The V call is TRBV5-1, the J call TRBJ2-5, with 7 bases fitting TRBD1. The CDR3 extends over 15 amino acids. Germline V CDR1 and CDR2: SGHRS, YFSETQ. V shed 4 bases, J shed 5 bases, and the junction held 11 bases outside the gene matches. The CDR3 region has the DNA TGCGCCAGCAGCGTCCTACAGGGGATAGGGGAGACCCAGTACTTC. Its protein product is CASSVLQGIGETQYF. The whole variable domain, filled in from reference TRBV5-1 and TRBJ2-5, reads KAGVTQTPRYLIKTRGQQVTLSCSPISGHRSVSWYQQTPGQGLQFLFEYFSETQRNKGNFPGRFSGRQFSNSRSEMNVSTLELGDSALYLCASSVLQGIGETQYFGPGTRLLVL.

The chain links TRBV7-2 to TRBJ2-7, with TRBD1 matching over 7 bases. CDR3 size: 17 residues. Losses at the gene ends were 5 bases for V and 1 base for J; bases not matched to a gene: 14. The germline V gene encodes CDR1 SGHTA and CDR2 FQGNSA. This CDR3 reads CASSRRLVGTDSYEQYF. The CDR3 DNA reads TGTGCCAGCAGCCGACGGCTTGTCGGGACAGATTCCTACGAGCAGTACTTC. The whole variable domain, filled in from reference TRBV7-2 and TRBJ2-7, reads GAGVSQSPSNKVTEKGKDVELRCDPISGHTALYWYRQSLGQGLEFLIYFQGNSAPDKSGLPSDRFSAERTGGSVSTLTIQRTQQEDSAVYLCASSRRLVGTDSYEQYFGPGTRLTVT.